These 10 T cell receptor beta chains share one sample of origin, sequenced in a study of cytomegalovirus exposure and HLA in healthy donors. The PCR made use of 60 Vbeta and 13 Jbeta primers. Repertoires were generated with immunoSEQ multiplex PCR, while TCRdb's copy carries only in-frame clones and drops some. The sample records some 120,000 clones, 81% being singletons. Sequenced material: PBMCs. The receptors shown here come from a woman younger than 45 in good health and CMV-seronegative.

This clone was seen a few times. The chain recombines TRBV5-1 with TRBJ1-2; TRBD1 agrees at 9 bases. V lost 4 bases to trimming and J lost 4 bases; unmatched junction nucleotides: 5. The CDR3 consists of 14 residues. Germline CDR1 reads SGHRS; CDR2 reads YFSETQ. The CDR3 sequence is CASSRTGEGYGYTF. The DNA of the CDR3 is TGCGCCAGCAGCAGGACAGGGGAGGGCTATGGCTACACCTTC. Full variable domain (missing parts from reference TRBV5-1 and TRBJ1-2): KAGVTQTPRYLIKTRGQQVTLSCSPISGHRSVSWYQQTPGQGLQFLFEYFSETQRNKGNFPGRFSGRQFSNSRSEMNVSTLELGDSALYLCASSRTGEGYGYTFGSGTRLTVV.

The chain employs TRBV6-1 and TRBJ2-5, with 8 positions matching TRBD1. Germline CDR1 is MNHNS and CDR2 is SASEGT. V dropped 2 bases and J dropped 5; count of bases not matched to a gene: 7. The CDR3 is 15 amino acids. The CDR3 coding sequence is TGTGCCAGCAGTGAAATGACAGGGGCCGATGAGACCCAGTACTTC. Residues: CASSEMTGADETQYF.

This clone has more than one count but fewer than ten. The chain carries TRBV6-5 and TRBJ1-5; the match to TRBD1 covers 11 bases. The V gene end was trimmed by 5 bases and the J gene end by 6 bases; junction bases not matched to a gene: 6. CDR3 length: 15 residues. Per germline, CDR1 MNHEY and CDR2 SVGAGI. The CDR3 here is CASSTAGTGGQPQHF. In DNA, the CDR3 is TGTGCCAGCAGTACGGCAGGGACAGGGGGTCAGCCCCAGCATTTT.

V gene TRBV6-1 combines with J gene TRBJ2-1, with D perhaps TRBD1 (5 bases). CDR1 and CDR2 (germline): MNHNS, SASEGT. The CDR3 totals 11 residues. V lost 9 bases to trimming and J lost 8 bases, with 11 bases between them. CDR3 residues: CASPKGYEQFF. CDR3 nucleotides: TGTGCCAGTCCCAAGGGGTATGAGCAGTTCTTC.

The chain is built from TRBV5-4 and TRBJ2-5; a weak D match, TRBD1 (5 bases). Germline CDR1 reads SGHNT; CDR2 reads YYREEE (reference sequence). V lost 4 bases to trimming and J lost 7 bases, with 17 bases between them. The CDR3 is 14 amino acids. In nucleotides, the CDR3 is TGTGCCAGCAGCGGGGCCTTCCTTAAGGGGACCCAGTACTTC. Protein: CASSGAFLKGTQYF.

The chain links TRBV4-2 to TRBJ2-5; 10 bases are shared with TRBD2. CDR1 and CDR2 (germline): LGHNA, YNFKEQ. Germline trimming cut 0 bases from V and 5 bases from J; bases unmatched to any gene: 12. This CDR3 has 18 amino acids. The CDR3 sequence is CASSQEGSGRGIGETQYF. As DNA, the CDR3 is TGTGCCAGCAGCCAAGAAGGGAGCGGGAGGGGAATTGGCGAGACCCAGTACTTC.

The V and J genes are TRBV4-3 and TRBJ2-1; 9 bases are a match to TRBD2. The germline CDR1 and CDR2 sequences are LGHNA and YSLEER. The ends lost 1 base at V and 9 bases at J; junction bases unmatched: 13. CDR3 length equals 17 residues. In DNA, the CDR3 is TGCGCCAGCAGCCAAGTTATGGGGGGCGGGAGGGTTCTTGAGCAGTTCTTC. Translated: CASSQVMGGGRVLEQFF.

The genes are TRBV6-1 and TRBJ2-3, with D uncertain. From germline, CDR1 is MNHNS and CDR2 SASEGT. V lost 6 bases, J lost 0 bases, and 4 bases lay in between. The CDR3 length is 12 residues. The CDR3 sequence is CASRQSTDTQYF. The CDR3 nucleotides read TGTGCCAGCAGACAAAGCACAGATACGCAGTATTTT.

The chain joins TRBV6-1 to TRBJ2-2; weak D call: TRBD2 (6 bases). Germline-derived CDR1 and CDR2 are MNHNS and SASEGT. The germline V and J ends were trimmed by 7 bases and 8 bases, with 17 bases remaining between them. CDR3 size: 14 residues. CDR3 residues: CASTRDLQGGELFF. The CDR3 DNA follows: TGTGCCAGCACCCGGGACTTGCAGGGAGGGGAGCTGTTTTTT.

The genes are TRBV30 and TRBJ2-4; 7 bases fit TRBD2. The CDR3 extends over 12 amino acids. The V gene end was trimmed by 2 bases and the J gene end by 7 bases; junction bases not matched to a gene: 2. The germline V gene encodes CDR1 GTSNPN and CDR2 SVGIG (reference sequence). The CDR3 region has the DNA TGTGCCTGGAGTTCCGGGGGGAACATTCAGTACTTC. It yields the protein CAWSSGGNIQYF.